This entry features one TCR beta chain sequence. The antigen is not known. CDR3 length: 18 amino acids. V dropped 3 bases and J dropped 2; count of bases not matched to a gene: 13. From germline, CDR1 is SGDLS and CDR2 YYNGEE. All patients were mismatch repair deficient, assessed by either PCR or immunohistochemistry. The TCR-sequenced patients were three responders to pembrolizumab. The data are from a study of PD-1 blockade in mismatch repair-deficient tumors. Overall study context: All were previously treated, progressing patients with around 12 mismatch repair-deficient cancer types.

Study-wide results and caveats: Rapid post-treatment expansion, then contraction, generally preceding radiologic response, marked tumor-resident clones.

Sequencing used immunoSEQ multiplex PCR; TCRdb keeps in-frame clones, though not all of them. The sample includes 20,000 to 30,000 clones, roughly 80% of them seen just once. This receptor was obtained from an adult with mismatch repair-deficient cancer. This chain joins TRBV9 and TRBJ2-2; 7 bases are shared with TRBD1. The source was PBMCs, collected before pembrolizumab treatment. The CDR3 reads CASSAGPRQGRNTGELFF. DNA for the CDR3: TGTGCCAGCAGCGCCGGGCCCCGACAGGGAAGAAACACCGGGGAGCTGTTTTTT.